This T cell receptor (beta chain) was sequenced in a study of T cell repertoires in cytomegalovirus infection. Study background: Newly reported HLA-C-restricted and thoroughly characterized HLA-B-restricted CMV epitopes were employed. CMV infection and matching HLA type were both indicated by public TCR beta signatures. General study findings and limits: Accumulated public TCR beta family frequency recognized individuals carrying CMV together with the relevant HLA. The ex vivo response was dominated by HLA-C-restricted CMV-specific TCR beta clonotypes.

Each CDR3 protein is one row after TCRdb ran MiXCR on the reads. The repertoire has roughly 570,000 distinct CDR3 sequences, under 45% of them found once; the top ten carry over 45%. With respect to this clonotype: What it recognizes is unknown.

The input for sequencing was cultured PBMCs, taken from culture after CMV antigen stimulation. The sequence was obtained from a human donor in good health (CMV status not recorded). Some clones in this sample may be carry-over from other donors' samples.

The CDR3 is CASSLERASSGNTIYF. CDR3 bases: TGTGCCAGCAGCCTCGAGCGGGCCTCCTCTGGAAACACCATATATTTT. The chain has TRBV6-2 or TRBV6-3 and TRBJ1-3; no definite D call. Germline CDR1 and CDR2: MNHEY and SVGEGT. The CDR3 sequence is 16 residues long. The V and J ends lost 6 bases and 0 bases respectively, with 15 bases between them.